These T cell receptor beta chains were read from a single sample in a study of CXCR3-negative and CXCR3-positive naive CD8 T cells. TCRdb re-called the 5' RACE reads; one entry per CDR3 protein, DNA not given. The sample holds around 110,000 distinct CDR3 sequences. The source material was naive CXCR3+ CD8+ T cells from blood. The receptors were sampled from a human donor in good health. Some clones in this sample may be carry-over from other donors' samples. CDR3s include the opening cysteine and the closing phenylalanine or tryptophan. Fields, in order: V gene, J gene, CDR3 protein.

TRBV9	TRBJ1-2	CASSRDTAAGYTF
TRBV28	TRBJ1-5	CASNQRGALYGEQPQHF
TRBV4-3	TRBJ2-3	CASSQEGWGTLGDTQYF
TRBV5-1	TRBJ1-1	CASSWETNSEAFF
TRBV28	TRBJ2-3	CASRATGTPLGDTQYF
TRBV6-6	TRBJ2-1	CASSYLGGDNEQFF
TRBV7-9	TRBJ2-3	CASSFKGGLADTQYF
TRBV7-3	TRBJ2-5	CASSYGRGGQEAETQYF
TRBV29-1	TRBJ2-7	CSVVTSGSYEQYF
TRBV18	TRBJ1-2	CASSHTPDQATADNYGYTF
TRBV6-2/TRBV6-3	TRBJ2-7	CATPTPGGGEQYF
TRBV29-1	TRBJ1-5	CSVWTGEDQPQHF
TRBV7-9	TRBJ2-1	CASSPNQLAAYNEQFF
TRBV12-3/TRBV12-4	TRBJ2-1	CASSLTPSYNEQFF
TRBV7-9	TRBJ2-7	CASTRGTAYEQYF
TRBV12-3/TRBV12-4	TRBJ2-1	CASTQGLEQFF
TRBV10-3	TRBJ2-2	CAISSDADGDRELFF
TRBV19	TRBJ2-1	CASSINGYNEQFF
TRBV28	TRBJ2-7	CASSPGYEQYF
TRBV4-2	TRBJ2-7	CASSQEHGTYEQYF
TRBV3-1	TRBJ2-7	CASSQDPGTGGYEQYF